The rows below give T cell receptor beta chains drawn from one sample of a study of beta chain features in type 1 diabetes. This table comes from immunoSEQ multiplex PCR, and its TCRdb copy is limited to in-frame clones, with some not included. In the table there are some 230,000 clones, around 10% of which are singletons. Sequencing used naive CD4+ T cells from blood. These receptors all stem from a woman aged 18-30 years in good health. The CDR3 runs from the conserved cysteine through the conserved F or W. A D gene is named only where the DNA matches it firmly. A row's size may be missing; if present it is once, few, many or a size class.

NA,TRBV5-1,few,TRBJ2-5,CASSLSGEQYF,TGCGCCAGCAGCCTCTCTGGGGAGCAGTACTTC
TRBD1,TRBV11-2,few,TRBJ1-1,CASRLGQGTNTEAFF,TGTGCCAGCAGACTTGGACAGGGGACGAACACTGAAGCTTTCTTT
NA,TRBV5-1,NA,TRBJ2-7,CASSLGQVPTYEQYF,TGCGCCAGCAGCTTGGGACAGGTACCGACCTACGAGCAGTACTTC
NA,TRBV2,few,TRBJ2-5,CAGEEIRDSEETQYF,TGTGCCGGGGAGGAAATCCGGGATAGTGAAGAGACCCAGTACTTC
NA,TRBV9,NA,TRBJ1-3,CASRPATGRVGNTIYF,TGTGCCAGCAGGCCCGCGACAGGACGGGTTGGAAACACCATATATTTT
TRBD2,TRBV18,few,TRBJ2-7,CASSPGSGTSGSYEQYF,TGTGCCAGCTCACCAGGGAGCGGGACTAGCGGATCATACGAGCAGTACTTC
TRBD1,TRBV7-9,few,TRBJ1-4,CASSKRTGQNEKLFF,TGTGCCAGCAGCAAGCGGACAGGGCAAAATGAAAAACTGTTTTTT
NA,TRBV10-3,NA,TRBJ2-5,CAISESRADETQYF,TGTGCCATCAGTGAGTCGAGGGCTGACGAGACCCAGTACTTC
TRBD1,TRBV5-4,NA,TRBJ2-7,CASSLAGTGFNEQYF,TGTGCCAGCAGCTTGGCCGGGACAGGGTTTAACGAGCAGTACTTC
NA,TRBV6-1,NA,TRBJ1-4,CAGSGSTNEKLFF,TGTGCCGGCTCGGGGTCAACTAATGAAAAACTGTTTTTT
NA,TRBV10-3,NA,TRBJ2-3,CATTDSLADTQYF,TGTGCCACCACGGACAGCCTAGCAGATACGCAGTATTTT
TRBD1,TRBV5-1,NA,TRBJ1-5,CASSFDRDQPQHF,TGCGCCAGCAGCTTCGACAGGGATCAGCCCCAGCATTTT
TRBD1,TRBV30,few,TRBJ2-3,CAGDTTGGGTDTQYF,TGTGCCGGAGATACCACAGGGGGCGGCACAGATACGCAGTATTTT
TRBD1,TRBV30,NA,TRBJ1-2,CAWSASGTETYGYTF,TGTGCCTGGAGCGCTAGCGGGACAGAGACCTATGGCTACACCTTC
NA,TRBV9,NA,TRBJ1-4,CASSVGGRTNEKLFF,TGTGCCAGCAGCGTCGGGGGGCGTACTAATGAAAAACTGTTTTTT
NA,TRBV2,few,TRBJ2-7,CASSSLYEQYF,TGTGCCAGCAGTTCTCTTTACGAGCAGTACTTC
NA,TRBV6-5,NA,TRBJ1-1,CASSYSGVNTEAFF,TGTGCCAGCAGTTACTCCGGGGTGAACACTGAAGCTTTCTTT
TRBD1,TRBV5-1,NA,TRBJ2-7,CASSHTGGRAYEQYF,TGCGCCAGCAGCCACACAGGGGGCCGGGCCTACGAGCAGTACTTC
TRBD2,TRBV30,few,TRBJ2-2,CAWSALAGGQGELFF,TGTGCCTGGAGTGCCCTAGCGGGGGGGCAGGGGGAGCTGTTTTTT
TRBD1,TRBV6-6,few,TRBJ2-1,CASSRGTGGNEQFF,TGTGCCAGCAGTAGAGGGACAGGGGGGAATGAGCAGTTCTTC
NA,TRBV2,few,TRBJ2-7,CASSDTGEAYEQYF,TGTGCCAGCAGTGATACGGGGGAGGCCTACGAGCAGTACTTC
NA,TRBV6-1,few,TRBJ2-5,CASSPTGEQETQYF,TGTGCCAGCAGCCCAACGGGGGAACAAGAGACCCAGTACTTC
NA,TRBV29-1,few,TRBJ2-4,CSVEAGDKNIQYF,TGCAGCGTTGAGGCAGGCGACAAAAACATTCAGTACTTC
TRBD1,TRBV30,few,TRBJ1-5,CAWSAGTGGNIGNQPQHF,TGTGCCTGGAGTGCAGGGACAGGGGGAAACATCGGCAATCAGCCCCAGCATTTT
NA,TRBV7-7,NA,TRBJ2-1,CASSLAPDSTYNEQFF,TGTGCTAGCAGCTTAGCCCCGGACAGCACATACAATGAGCAGTTCTTC
TRBD2,TRBV25-1,NA,TRBJ2-3,CASSDHSGRVTDTQYF,TGTGCCAGCAGTGACCATAGCGGGAGGGTCACAGATACGCAGTATTTT
TRBD1,TRBV15,few,TRBJ1-5,CATSRDGTGTSQPQHF,TGTGCCACCAGCAGAGATGGGACAGGGACGAGTCAGCCCCAGCATTTT
TRBD1,TRBV30,NA,TRBJ1-6,CALAVGTGGGNSPLHF,TGTGCCCTCGCCGTCGGGACAGGGGGCGGTAATTCACCCCTCCACTTT
NA,TRBV7-9,NA,TRBJ1-6,CASSLGGDIYNSPLHF,TGTGCCAGCAGCTTGGGAGGGGACATTTATAATTCACCCCTCCACTTT
NA,TRBV7-6,few,TRBJ2-7,CASSLVRGRDYEQYF,TGTGCCAGCAGCTTAGTCCGAGGGAGAGACTACGAGCAGTACTTC
NA,TRBV11-2,NA,TRBJ2-7,CASSLATSGEQYF,TGTGCCAGCAGCTTAGCTACTAGTGGCGAGCAGTACTTC
NA,TRBV28,few,TRBJ1-1,CASSGSDSMGAEAFF,TGTGCCAGCAGTGGAAGCGACAGTATGGGCGCTGAAGCTTTCTTT
NA,TRBV4-1,NA,TRBJ1-2,CASSQGQSASNYGYTF,TGCGCCAGCAGCCAAGGTCAGTCCGCCTCTAACTATGGCTACACCTTC
NA,TRBV27,few,TRBJ2-2,CASSLLRYGELFF,TGTGCCAGCAGTTTATTGCGGTACGGGGAGCTGTTTTTT
TRBD1,TRBV4-1,NA,TRBJ2-3,CASSQERQGALLDTQYF,TGCGCCAGCAGCCAAGAACGACAGGGGGCCCTACTAGATACGCAGTATTTT
NA,TRBV6-5,NA,TRBJ2-5,CASSYPGVETQYF,TGTGCCAGCAGTTACCCAGGGGTTGAGACCCAGTACTTC
NA,TRBV12-5,few,TRBJ2-1,CASGSTDIYNEQFF,TGTGCTAGTGGTTCCACCGACATTTACAATGAGCAGTTCTTC